Listed below are T cell receptor beta chains from one sample, sequenced in a study of CD8+ T cells in alopecia areata. The data were produced by immunoSEQ multiplex PCR, yet TCRdb's version contains in-frame clones alone and is incomplete. Of more than 200,000 clones in the sample, approximately 70% were seen once. The sequences come from CD4+ T cells sorted from blood, collected at approximately week 45, from a patient treated with tofacitinib. These receptors all come from a human donor with alopecia areata. Both conserved end residues are part of each CDR3. Fields, in order: V gene, D gene, J gene, clone size, CDR3 protein, CDR3 DNA. A D gene is named only where the DNA matches it firmly. Size is stated for part of the rows, as once, few or many counts, or as a class when the clone is expanded.

V: TRBV29-1
D: NA
J: TRBJ1-1
size: NA
CDR3: CSVTVLNTEAFF
DNA: TGCAGCGTGACAGTTTTAAACACTGAAGCTTTCTTT

V: TRBV6-4
D: NA
J: TRBJ1-5
size: NA
CDR3: CASSDEANQPQHF
DNA: TGTGCCAGCAGTGATGAGGCTAATCAGCCCCAGCATTTT

V: TRBV6-6
D: NA
J: TRBJ1-2
size: NA
CDR3: CASWRDYGYTF
DNA: TGTGCCAGCTGGCGGGATTATGGCTACACCTTC

V: TRBV5-4
D: NA
J: TRBJ2-3
size: NA
CDR3: CASSLERLTDADTQYF
DNA: TGTGCCAGCAGCTTGGAACGTTTGACAGACGCAGATACGCAGTATTTT

V: TRBV19
D: NA
J: TRBJ2-7
size: NA
CDR3: CASSTGQGSYEQYF
DNA: TGTGCCAGTAGTACGGGACAAGGCTCCTACGAGCAGTACTTC

V: TRBV27
D: TRBD1
J: TRBJ2-6
size: NA
CDR3: CASSPPGQGLSGANVLTF
DNA: TGTGCCAGCAGCCCCCCGGGACAGGGCCTCTCTGGGGCCAACGTCCTGACTTTC

V: TRBV29-1
D: NA
J: TRBJ1-2
size: NA
CDR3: CSVVSPGGYTF
DNA: TGCAGCGTTGTGTCCCCCGGTGGCTACACCTTC

V: TRBV29-1
D: NA
J: TRBJ1-1
size: NA
CDR3: CSVEGWDWAFF
DNA: TGCAGCGTTGAAGGGTGGGACTGGGCTTTCTTT

V: TRBV12-5
D: NA
J: TRBJ1-1
size: few
CDR3: CASGPDLNTEAFF
DNA: TGTGCTAGTGGACCGGACCTGAACACTGAAGCTTTCTTT

V: TRBV15
D: NA
J: TRBJ2-6
size: NA
CDR3: CATSRDRGQREAGANVLTF
DNA: TGTGCCACCAGCAGAGATCGTGGACAGAGGGAAGCTGGGGCCAACGTCCTGACTTTC

V: TRBV11-2
D: NA
J: TRBJ2-3
size: few
CDR3: CASSLVGADTQYF
DNA: TGTGCCAGCAGCTTAGTGGGGGCAGATACGCAGTATTTT

V: TRBV18
D: NA
J: TRBJ1-2
size: once
CDR3: CASSPPGRAANYGYTF
DNA: TGTGCCAGCTCCCCACCGGGCAGGGCGGCTAACTATGGCTACACCTTC

V: TRBV9
D: TRBD2
J: TRBJ2-1
size: NA
CDR3: CASSVGPTSGGAYNEQFF
DNA: TGTGCCAGCAGCGTAGGCCCGACTAGCGGGGGAGCCTACAATGAGCAGTTCTTC

V: TRBV7-2
D: NA
J: TRBJ2-1
size: NA
CDR3: CASSVLASVQFF
DNA: TGTGCCAGCAGCGTCCTAGCTTCAGTTCAGTTCTTC

V: TRBV5-6
D: NA
J: TRBJ1-2
size: once
CDR3: CASSSGDYGYTF
DNA: TGTGCCAGCTCCTCGGGGGACTATGGCTACACCTTC

V: TRBV27
D: TRBD1
J: TRBJ2-7
size: NA
CDR3: CASSLSQGINEQYF
DNA: TGTGCCAGCAGTTTATCACAGGGGATTAACGAGCAGTACTTC

V: TRBV25-1
D: TRBD2
J: TRBJ2-1
size: NA
CDR3: CASSDRLAGGSYNEQFF
DNA: TGTGCCAGCAGTGACCGACTAGCGGGGGGTTCCTACAATGAGCAGTTCTTC

V: TRBV29-1
D: TRBD1
J: TRBJ1-1
size: few
CDR3: CSVENTGGNTEAFF
DNA: TGCAGCGTTGAGAACACAGGGGGCAACACTGAAGCTTTCTTT

V: TRBV7-2
D: NA
J: TRBJ2-4
size: NA
CDR3: CASSLGVGVGDF
DNA: TGTGCCAGCAGCTTAGGCGTGGGGGTTGGGGACTTC

V: TRBV29-1
D: TRBD2
J: TRBJ2-3
size: NA
CDR3: CSVPGLGGPSDTQYF
DNA: TGCAGCGTTCCCGGACTAGGAGGACCCTCAGATACGCAGTATTTT

V: TRBV9
D: NA
J: TRBJ1-2
size: NA
CDR3: CASSVGRAVYGYTF
DNA: TGTGCCAGCAGCGTAGGGCGAGCGGTCTATGGCTACACCTTC

V: TRBV7-2
D: NA
J: TRBJ1-5
size: NA
CDR3: CASSLTVNQPQHF
DNA: TGTGCCAGCAGCTTGACAGTCAATCAGCCCCAGCATTTT

V: TRBV27
D: NA
J: TRBJ2-2
size: NA
CDR3: CASSLSANTGELFF
DNA: TGTGCCAGCAGTTTATCGGCGAACACCGGGGAGCTGTTTTTT

V: TRBV19
D: NA
J: TRBJ1-2
size: NA
CDR3: CASSIGLIYGYTF
DNA: TGTGCCAGTAGTATCGGTCTAATCTATGGCTACACCTTC

V: TRBV7-3
D: TRBD1
J: TRBJ2-1
size: NA
CDR3: CASSLRDRGIDEQFF
DNA: TGTGCCAGCAGCTTAAGAGACAGGGGGATCGATGAGCAGTTCTTC

V: TRBV19
D: TRBD1
J: TRBJ1-2
size: NA
CDR3: CASDPGTANYGYTF
DNA: TGTGCCAGCGATCCCGGGACAGCTAACTATGGCTACACCTTC

V: TRBV5-4
D: NA
J: TRBJ1-6
size: NA
CDR3: CASSYDGNSPLHF
DNA: TGTGCCAGCAGCTATGACGGTAATTCACCCCTCCACTTT

V: TRBV20-1
D: NA
J: TRBJ1-2
size: few
CDR3: CSALGGYGYTF
DNA: TGCAGTGCCCTGGGGGGGTATGGCTACACCTTC

V: TRBV9
D: TRBD2
J: TRBJ2-1
size: NA
CDR3: CASSLTSGVGEQFF
DNA: TGTGCCAGCAGCTTGACTAGCGGGGTGGGTGAGCAGTTCTTC

V: TRBV20-1
D: NA
J: TRBJ2-3
size: NA
CDR3: CSAEATDTQYF
DNA: TGCAGTGCAGAGGCCACAGATACGCAGTATTTT

V: TRBV7-3
D: TRBD1
J: TRBJ2-5
size: NA
CDR3: CASSPSGTGIETQYF
DNA: TGTGCCAGCAGCCCATCCGGGACAGGGATCGAGACCCAGTACTTC

V: TRBV29-1
D: NA
J: TRBJ2-3
size: NA
CDR3: CSVEAGTDTQYF
DNA: TGCAGCGTTGAGGCGGGCACAGATACGCAGTATTTT

V: TRBV11-1
D: NA
J: TRBJ1-5
size: NA
CDR3: CASSLGGGQPQHF
DNA: TGTGCCAGCAGCTTAGGGGGAGGACAGCCCCAGCATTTT

V: TRBV25-1
D: NA
J: TRBJ2-7
size: NA
CDR3: CASRTQGAYEQYF
DNA: TGTGCCAGCAGGACACAGGGAGCCTACGAGCAGTACTTC

V: TRBV2
D: NA
J: TRBJ1-1
size: NA
CDR3: CASTLGLSGKNTEAFF
DNA: TGTGCCAGCACCTTAGGCCTATCTGGCAAGAACACTGAAGCTTTCTTT

V: TRBV4-3
D: NA
J: TRBJ1-1
size: NA
CDR3: CASSQDKGFRAFF
DNA: TGCGCCAGCAGCCAAGACAAGGGTTTTCGAGCTTTCTTT

V: TRBV6-5
D: NA
J: TRBJ2-2
size: NA
CDR3: CASSYRGAELFF
DNA: TGTGCCAGCAGTTACCGGGGGGCCGAGCTGTTTTTT

V: TRBV27
D: NA
J: TRBJ2-3
size: once
CDR3: CASSLMRYTDTQYF
DNA: TGTGCCAGCAGTTTAATGCGGTACACAGATACGCAGTATTTT

V: TRBV11-3
D: TRBD2
J: TRBJ2-7
size: NA
CDR3: CASSPGTSGGSTYEQYF
DNA: TGTGCCAGCAGCCCCGGGACTAGCGGGGGTTCAACTTACGAGCAGTACTTC

V: TRBV30
D: NA
J: TRBJ1-1
size: NA
CDR3: CAVTRGLYTEAFF
DNA: TGTGCCGTCACCAGGGGTTTGTACACTGAAGCTTTCTTT

V: TRBV7-2
D: NA
J: TRBJ2-2
size: NA
CDR3: CASSLVIGQGWTGELFF
DNA: TGTGCCAGCAGCTTAGTGATAGGGCAGGGCTGGACCGGGGAGCTGTTTTTT

V: TRBV5-6
D: NA
J: TRBJ1-1
size: NA
CDR3: CASSLWVGNTEAFF
DNA: TGTGCCAGCAGCTTGTGGGTGGGGAACACTGAAGCTTTCTTT

V: TRBV7-9
D: TRBD1
J: TRBJ2-7
size: few
CDR3: CASSLVTGGQVYEQYF
DNA: TGTGCCAGCAGCTTAGTGACAGGGGGCCAGGTTTACGAGCAGTACTTC

V: TRBV7-3
D: NA
J: TRBJ2-1
size: few
CDR3: CASSFGPNEQFF
DNA: TGTGCCAGCAGCTTTGGGCCCAATGAGCAGTTCTTC

V: TRBV29-1
D: NA
J: TRBJ2-3
size: NA
CDR3: CSVGGLYTDTQYF
DNA: TGCAGCGTAGGCGGGTTATACACAGATACGCAGTATTTT

V: TRBV5-1
D: NA
J: TRBJ1-1
size: NA
CDR3: CASSLQGGMNTEAFF
DNA: TGCGCCAGCAGCCTACAGGGTGGCATGAACACTGAAGCTTTCTTT

V: TRBV7-8
D: TRBD2
J: TRBJ2-3
size: NA
CDR3: CASSPRLAGAGTDTQYF
DNA: TGTGCCAGCAGCCCTCGGCTAGCGGGGGCCGGCACAGATACGCAGTATTTT

V: TRBV19
D: NA
J: TRBJ2-3
size: many
CDR3: CASSVGMTDTQYF
DNA: TGTGCCAGTAGCGTCGGCATGACAGATACGCAGTATTTT

V: TRBV10-3
D: NA
J: TRBJ1-6
size: many
CDR3: CAIRPDGTSPLHF
DNA: TGTGCCATCAGGCCGGACGGAACTTCACCCCTCCACTTT

V: TRBV4-2
D: NA
J: TRBJ1-6
size: few
CDR3: CASSQDSGSRDSPLHF
DNA: TGTGCCAGCAGCCAAGATTCTGGCAGTCGGGATTCACCCCTCCACTTT

V: TRBV29-1
D: NA
J: TRBJ1-1
size: NA
CDR3: CSVEGLRVTEAFF
DNA: TGCAGCGTTGAAGGCCTCAGGGTGACTGAAGCTTTCTTT

V: TRBV7-2
D: NA
J: TRBJ1-1
size: NA
CDR3: CASELGGGRGEAFF
DNA: TGTGCCAGCGAGTTGGGTGGGGGAAGGGGTGAAGCTTTCTTT

V: TRBV19
D: NA
J: TRBJ2-1
size: NA
CDR3: CASSIVGVYYNEQFF
DNA: TGTGCCAGTAGTATAGTAGGAGTTTACTACAATGAGCAGTTCTTC

V: TRBV29-1
D: TRBD1
J: TRBJ2-5
size: few
CDR3: CSVGTGRRAQYF
DNA: TGCAGCGTTGGGACAGGCCGAAGGGCCCAGTACTTC

V: TRBV29-1
D: TRBD1
J: TRBJ1-2
size: NA
CDR3: CSALQGRSYGYTF
DNA: TGCAGCGCCCTACAGGGGAGGTCCTATGGCTACACCTTC

V: TRBV14
D: TRBD1
J: TRBJ2-1
size: NA
CDR3: CASSQVRGQYYNEQFF
DNA: TGTGCCAGCAGCCAAGTGAGGGGACAGTACTACAATGAGCAGTTCTTC

V: TRBV9
D: NA
J: TRBJ1-3
size: NA
CDR3: CASSVGSGNTIYF
DNA: TGTGCCAGCAGCGTAGGCTCTGGAAACACCATATATTTT

V: TRBV29-1
D: TRBD1
J: TRBJ1-2
size: few
CDR3: CSVEGQDGYTF
DNA: TGCAGCGTCGAAGGACAGGATGGCTACACCTTC

V: TRBV10-3
D: TRBD1
J: TRBJ1-1
size: NA
CDR3: CAIRVVGTGMENTEAFF
DNA: TGTGCCATCAGGGTGGTGGGGACAGGGATGGAGAACACTGAAGCTTTCTTT